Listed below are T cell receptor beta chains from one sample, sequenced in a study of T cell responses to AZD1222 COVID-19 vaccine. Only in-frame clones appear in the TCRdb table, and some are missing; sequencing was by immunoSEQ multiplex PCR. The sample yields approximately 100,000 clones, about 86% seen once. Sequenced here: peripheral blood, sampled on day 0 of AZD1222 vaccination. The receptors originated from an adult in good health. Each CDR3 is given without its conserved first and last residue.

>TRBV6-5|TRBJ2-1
ASSFGGYNEQF
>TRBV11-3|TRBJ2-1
ASSRDSESYNEQF
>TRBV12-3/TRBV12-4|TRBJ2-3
ASSNLATDTQY
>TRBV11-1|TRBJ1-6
ASSQQGSNNSPLH
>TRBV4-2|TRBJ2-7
ASSSQAGEHYEQY
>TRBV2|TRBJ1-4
ASKPGQGFGKLF
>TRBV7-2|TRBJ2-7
ASSPSGNYEQY
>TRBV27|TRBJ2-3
ASRNLDTQY
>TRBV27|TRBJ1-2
ASSGGGGGSGYT
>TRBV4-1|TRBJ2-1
ASSQGQSSYNEQF
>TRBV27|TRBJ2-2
ASSLNVWQGDTGELF
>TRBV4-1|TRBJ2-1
ASSQPLAGPQF
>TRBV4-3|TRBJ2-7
ASSQEVGGRSYEQY
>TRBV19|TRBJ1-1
ATSTPAGGSEAF
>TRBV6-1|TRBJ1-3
ASSESVTIY
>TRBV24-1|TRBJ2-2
ATSDPPSGSHTGELF
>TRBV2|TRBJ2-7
ASSVQANEQY
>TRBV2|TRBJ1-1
ASSRTIGREAF
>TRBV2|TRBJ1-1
ASSTTGVNTEAF
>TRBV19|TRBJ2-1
ASRTSGRAFHNEQF
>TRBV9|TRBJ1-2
ASSVGASVNYGYT
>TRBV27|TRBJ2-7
ASSLSIGQAEQY
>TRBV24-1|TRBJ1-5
ATSDRDSQPQH
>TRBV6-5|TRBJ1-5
ASGAWNNQPQH
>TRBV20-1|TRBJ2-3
SARGGSTQY
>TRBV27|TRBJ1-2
ASSGGAVNYGYT
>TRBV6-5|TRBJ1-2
ASSYGLGYT
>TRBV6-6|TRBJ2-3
ASALIVDTQY
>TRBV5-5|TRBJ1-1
ASSLVAGSPDTEAF
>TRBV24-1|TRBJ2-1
ATSDTSYNEQF
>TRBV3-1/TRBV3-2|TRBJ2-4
ASSQVDGRDIQY
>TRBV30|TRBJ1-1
AWSVQGARAEAF
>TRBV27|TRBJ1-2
ASSLSGGSGYT
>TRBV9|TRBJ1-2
ASSVGTDPNYGYT
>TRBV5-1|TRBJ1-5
ASSVDSNQPQH
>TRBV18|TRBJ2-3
ASSPPSTDTQY
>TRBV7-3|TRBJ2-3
ASSLMGSTDTQY
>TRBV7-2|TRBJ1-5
ASSNLGQPQH
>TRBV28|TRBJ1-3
ASSEQGSRNTIY
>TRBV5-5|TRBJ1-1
ASSTMLTGLRTEAF
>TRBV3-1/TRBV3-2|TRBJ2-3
ASSQGKLRTDTQY
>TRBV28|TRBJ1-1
ASSERAGNTEAF
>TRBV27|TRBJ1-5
ASSLGGSNQPQH
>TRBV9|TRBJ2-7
ASSVGGGSPYEQY
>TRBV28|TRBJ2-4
ASSSTATKNIQY